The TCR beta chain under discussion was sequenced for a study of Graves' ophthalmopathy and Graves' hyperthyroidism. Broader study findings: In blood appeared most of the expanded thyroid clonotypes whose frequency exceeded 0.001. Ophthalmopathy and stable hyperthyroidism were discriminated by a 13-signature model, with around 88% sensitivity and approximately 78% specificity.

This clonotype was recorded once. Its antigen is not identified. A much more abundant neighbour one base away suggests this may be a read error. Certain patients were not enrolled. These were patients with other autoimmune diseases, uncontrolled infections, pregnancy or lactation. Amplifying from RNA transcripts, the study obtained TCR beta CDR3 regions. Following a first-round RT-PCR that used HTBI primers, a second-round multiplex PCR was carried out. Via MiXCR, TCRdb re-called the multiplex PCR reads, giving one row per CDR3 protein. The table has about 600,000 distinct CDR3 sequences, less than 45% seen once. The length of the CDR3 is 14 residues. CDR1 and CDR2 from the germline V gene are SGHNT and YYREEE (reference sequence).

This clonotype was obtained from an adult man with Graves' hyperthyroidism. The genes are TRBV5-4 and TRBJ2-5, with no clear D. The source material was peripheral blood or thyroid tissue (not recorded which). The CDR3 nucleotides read TGTGCCAGCAGCTTGGTGGGTGGGATCGAGACCCAGTGCTTC. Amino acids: CASSLVGGIETQCF.